These 26 T cell receptor beta chains came from one sample sequenced in a study of cytomegalovirus exposure and HLA in healthy donors. The study ran its PCR with 60 Vbeta and 13 Jbeta primers. Repertoires were generated with immunoSEQ multiplex PCR, while TCRdb's copy carries only in-frame clones and drops some. The sample holds 200,000 to 250,000 clones, about three quarters seen once. Sequencing was carried out using PBMCs. All receptors come from a man between 35 and 55 years old in good health and CMV-seronegative.

The chain recombines TRBV6-5 with TRBJ1-4; 7 nucleotides line up with TRBD1. This CDR3 contains 15 residues. Trimming cost V 2 bases and J 11 bases; bases outside gene matches: 11. Germline CDR1 and CDR2: MNHEY and SVGAGI. The CDR3 sequence is CASSYGNRGVGKLFF. CDR3 sequence (DNA): TGTGCCAGCAGTTACGGCAACAGGGGAGTCGGGAAACTGTTTTTT.

The CDR3 DNA is TGTGCCAGCAGCCATGAGACGGGGAGTGAGCAGTTCTTC. It yields the protein CASSHETGSEQFF. This chain joins TRBV14 and TRBJ2-1, with a possible D match to TRBD2 (5 bases). Looked up from germline, CDR1 is SGHDN and CDR2 is FVKESK. The V and J ends lost 3 bases and 9 bases respectively, with 12 bases between them. This CDR3 has 13 amino acids.

The chain combines TRBV9 with TRBJ1-1; 7 bases agree with TRBD1. Germline-derived CDR1 and CDR2 are SGDLS and YYNGEE. With V trimmed by 4 bases and J by 4 bases, 10 bases remained unmatched. The CDR3 is 15 amino acids. For the CDR3, the DNA is TGTGCCAGCAGCCCACGACAGGGCGGTAGCACTGAAGCTTTCTTT. Its protein is CASSPRQGGSTEAFF.

This chain joins TRBV9 and TRBJ2-5; possible D gene TRBD1, 6 bases. This CDR3 is 14 amino acids long. Germline-derived CDR1 and CDR2 are SGDLS and YYNGEE. The V gene lost 3 bases and the J gene lost 4 bases, with 13 bases spanning the gap. This CDR3 reads CASSAPGAIETQYF. The CDR3 DNA follows: TGTGCCAGCAGCGCCCCAGGGGCGATAGAGACCCAGTACTTC.

V and J are TRBV5-1 and TRBJ1-5; D gene uncertain. Germline values: CDR1 SGHRS, CDR2 YFSETQ. V was clipped by 1 base and J by 0 bases, with 20 bases between them. The CDR3 length is 19 residues. CDR3 in amino acids: CASSLRTRREAYSNQPQHF. CDR3 nucleotide sequence: TGCGCCAGCAGCTTGCGAACCAGACGGGAAGCCTATAGCAATCAGCCCCAGCATTTT.

The J gene is TRBJ2-7, the V gene TRBV4-1; 7 bases are a match to TRBD1. Germline V lookup: CDR1 MGHRA, CDR2 YSYEKL. J gave up 3 bases and V 2 bases, and 4 bases lay outside the gene matches. The CDR3 extends over 14 amino acids. The CDR3 spells CASSQSTGYYEQYF. Here the CDR3 DNA reads TGCGCCAGCAGCCAATCGACAGGGTACTACGAGCAGTACTTC.

The chain links TRBV5-4 to TRBJ1-6, with no clear D. The CDR3 totals 15 residues. V shed 3 bases and J shed 10 bases, with 17 bases lying between them. Per the germline V gene, CDR1 is SGHNT and CDR2 is YYREEE (reference sequence). CDR3 sequence reads: CASSSASGLSSPLHF. For the CDR3, the DNA is TGTGCCAGCAGCTCTGCCTCGGGGTTGAGCTCACCCCTCCACTTT.

The chain has TRBV19 and TRBJ2-3; the D gene is possibly TRBD2 (5 bases). CDR1 and CDR2 (germline): LNHDA, SQIVND (reference sequence). This CDR3 comprises 12 residues. V lost 5 bases and J lost 14, with 17 bases in between. CDR3 protein: CASSPEGPVRYF. CDR3 nucleotide sequence: TGTGCCAGTAGTCCCGAGGGCCCAGTCAGGTATTTT.

The rearrangement links TRBV9 to TRBJ1-2; weak D call: TRBD1 (5 bases). The germline CDR1 and CDR2 sequences are SGDLS and YYNGEE. The CDR3 runs 11 residues. Trimming removed 5 bases at V and 7 bases at J, with 9 bases between. CDR3 sequence reads: CASSLGGGYTF. CDR3 bases: TGTGCCAGCAGTCTGGGGGGTGGCTACACCTTC. Full variable domain (rest looked up from reference TRBV9 and TRBJ1-2): DSGVTQTPKHLITATGQRVTLRCSPRSGDLSVYWYQQSLDQGLQFLIQYYNGEERAKGNILERFSAQQFPDLHSELNLSSLELGDSALYFCASSLGGGYTFGSGTRLTVV.

This sequence joins TRBV4-3 and TRBJ1-6; 9 bases align to TRBD1. The germline gives CDR1 LGHNA, CDR2 YSLEER. The CDR3 has 16 residues. With V trimmed by 0 bases and J by 8 bases, 5 bases remained unmatched. In DNA form, the CDR3 reads TGCGCCAGCAGCCAAGATACAGGGGGCTTTTATTCACCCCTCCACTTT. Its translation: CASSQDTGGFYSPLHF.

DNA of the CDR3: TGCAGTGGGAGGATGAACACTGAAGCTTTCTTT. Its protein product is CSGRMNTEAFF. V and J are TRBV20-1 and TRBJ1-1; no clear D gene. V lost 7 bases to trimming and J lost 0 bases, with 6 bases between them. Germline lookup yields CDR1 DFQATT and CDR2 SNEGSKA (reference sequence). CDR3 length equals 11 residues.

This clone appeared a few times. The chain is built from TRBV6-1 and TRBJ2-5; TRBD1 matches at 9 bases. Germline loops: CDR1 MNHNS, CDR2 SASEGT. Losses at the gene ends were 6 bases for V and 5 bases for J; bases not matched to a gene: 10. The CDR3 is 15 residues long. This chain's CDR3 is CASRLQGAQGETQYF. The DNA of the CDR3 is TGTGCCAGCAGGTTACAGGGGGCGCAGGGGGAGACCCAGTACTTC.

This clone has a handful of counts. The V and J genes are TRBV18 and TRBJ2-7; D perhaps matches TRBD2 (5 bases). The CDR3 contains 15 residues. The V and J ends lost 5 bases and 2 bases respectively, with 16 bases between them. Germline V lookup: CDR1 KGHSH, CDR2 LQKENI. CDR3 sequence: CASSGSGYSAYEQYF. CDR3 bases: TGTGCCAGCTCAGGGTCGGGGTATAGCGCCTACGAGCAGTACTTC. The full variable domain, in which reference TRBV18 and TRBJ2-7 provide the parts outside the CDR3, is NAGVMQNPRHLVRRRGQEARLRCSPMKGHSHVYWYRQLPEEGLKFMVYLQKENIIDESGMPKERFSAEFPKEGPSILRIQQVVRGDSAAYFCASSGSGYSAYEQYFGPGTRLTVT.

Only a few counts were recorded for this clone. The V call is TRBV19, the J call TRBJ2-5; 8 nucleotides match TRBD1. V shed 5 bases, J shed 5 bases, and the junction held 4 bases outside the gene matches. This CDR3 comprises 13 residues. CDR1 and CDR2 from the germline V gene are LNHDA and SQIVND (reference sequence). In DNA form, the CDR3 reads TGTGCCAGTAGTTACAGGGGGAGGGAGACCCAGTACTTC. Encoded protein: CASSYRGRETQYF.

The chain has TRBV7-9 and TRBJ1-1, with TRBD1 as a possible D gene (5 bases). The germline V gene has CDR1 SEHNR and CDR2 FQNEAQ (reference sequence). The CDR3 contains 12 residues. V dropped 5 bases and J dropped 8 bases, with 12 bases sitting between them. CDR3 protein: CASSPLRAEAFF. Here the CDR3 DNA reads TGTGCCAGCAGCCCTCTCAGGGCGGAAGCTTTCTTT.

The V gene is TRBV28, the J gene TRBJ1-2; 7 nucleotides agree with TRBD1. This CDR3 contains 13 residues. V was clipped by 7 bases and J by 3 bases; unmatched bases: 5. The germline V gene encodes CDR1 MDHEN and CDR2 SYDVKM. As DNA, the CDR3 is TGTGCCAGCAACTTAGGGGGCCACTATGGCTACACCTTC. Translated, it gives CASNLGGHYGYTF.

This chain connects TRBV7-3 to TRBJ1-1, with 9 positions matching TRBD1. The germline V gene encodes CDR1 SGHTA and CDR2 FQGTGA. V shed 5 bases and J 5 bases; nucleotides not matched to a gene: 12. The CDR3 is 16 residues long. This CDR3 reads CASSPQAGTGSTEAFF. Written as DNA, the CDR3 is TGTGCCAGCAGCCCGCAAGCCGGGACAGGGAGTACTGAAGCTTTCTTT.

This chain uses TRBV9 with TRBJ1-3; D may be TRBD1 (5 bases). V was pared by 0 bases and J by 2 bases, with 15 bases between. This CDR3 is 17 amino acids long. Germline V lookup: CDR1 SGDLS, CDR2 YYNGEE. This CDR3 reads CASSVVDQGITGNTIYF. The CDR3 DNA follows: TGTGCCAGCAGCGTAGTAGATCAGGGTATCACTGGAAACACCATATATTTT.

This clone appeared a few times. This chain links TRBV27 with TRBJ2-1; 11 positions match TRBD2. The CDR3 runs to 13 residues. Germline CDR1 reads MNHEY; CDR2 reads SMNVEV (reference sequence). V dropped 8 bases and J dropped 8; count of bases not matched to a gene: 5. The CDR3 reads CASQLAGVHEQFF. The CDR3 DNA is TGTGCCAGCCAACTAGCGGGGGTACATGAGCAGTTCTTC.

A few counts support this clone. This chain uses TRBV27 with TRBJ1-3, with 7 bases identical to TRBD1. The CDR3 contains 16 residues. Germline V gene data show CDR1 as MNHEY and CDR2 as SMNVEV (reference sequence). J gave up 3 bases and V 5 bases, and 10 bases lay outside the gene matches. The CDR3 spells CASSPRTGGYGNTIYF. Written as DNA, the CDR3 is TGTGCCAGCAGTCCAAGGACAGGAGGGTATGGAAACACCATATATTTT.

The rearrangement links TRBV7-9 to TRBJ2-7, with TRBD2 identical over 11 bases. Germline V gene lookup returns CDR1 SEHNR and CDR2 FQNEAQ (reference sequence). With 4 bases clipped from V and 7 bases from J, the junction kept 9 bases outside the gene matches. The CDR3 has 15 residues. The CDR3 nucleotides read TGTGCCAGCAGCTCGACGGGGACTAGCGGTCCGGAGCAGTACTTC. This gives the protein CASSSTGTSGPEQYF.

J is TRBJ2-7 and V is TRBV2; D might be TRBD1 (5 bases). V dropped 2 bases and J dropped 3 bases, with 5 bases sitting between them. CDR1 is SNHLY, CDR2 FYNNEI, per germline. The CDR3 is made up of 12 amino acids. The CDR3 nucleotides read TGTGCCAGCAGTGAAAGGGGCTACGAGCAGTACTTC. Its protein is CASSERGYEQYF.

This chain's CDR3 is CASSKYRGSDSNYGYTF. The DNA for the CDR3 is TGTGCCAGCAGCAAGTACAGGGGGTCCGATTCTAACTATGGCTACACCTTC. The V and J genes are TRBV7-6 and TRBJ1-2; 8 positions agree with TRBD1. Losses at the gene ends were 5 bases for V and 0 bases for J; bases not matched to a gene: 11. CDR3 length: 17 amino acids. Germline V gene data show CDR1 as SGHVS and CDR2 as FNYEAQ.

The gene calls are TRBV28 and TRBJ1-3; 9 bases match TRBD1. Trimming took 2 bases from V and 2 from J; bases not matched to a gene: 4. There are 16 residues in the CDR3. Germline lookup yields CDR1 MDHEN and CDR2 SYDVKM. The CDR3 nucleotides are TGTGCCAGCAGTTTACCGACAGGGGGAACTGGAAACACCATATATTTT. Encoded protein: CASSLPTGGTGNTIYF.

This clone turned up a few times. The CDR3 protein is CASSQGTGAGNTIYF. The CDR3 DNA follows: TGCGCCAGCAGCCAAGGAACAGGGGCTGGAAACACCATATATTTT. This sequence joins TRBV4-3 and TRBJ1-3; TRBD1 aligns across 7 bases. V was clipped by 1 base and J by 2 bases; unmatched bases: 2. The CDR3 is 15 residues long. CDR1 and CDR2 (germline): LGHNA, YSLEER.

The CDR3 protein is CASSSGHTIEQYF. DNA of the CDR3: TGTGCCAGCAGTTCAGGACATACCATCGAACAGTACTTC. The chain has TRBV6-1 and TRBJ2-7, with D maybe TRBD1 (5 bases). Germline-derived CDR1 and CDR2 are MNHNS and SASEGT. The CDR3 loop spans 13 amino acids. Trimming pared 5 bases from V and 10 bases from J, leaving 18 bases between.